Here is one T cell receptor (beta chain) with its context. Its specificity is unknown. No infections or other immune events were documented during collection. Sequencing was performed with immunoSEQ multiplex PCR; in TCRdb, only in-frame clones are kept and a portion is missing. In the table there are some 90,000 clones, around 86% of which are singletons. This entry belongs to a study of identifying expanded T cells in peripheral blood. Study observations and caveats: Variance in clone template counts between approximately 2-week samples significantly increased with total template count across all healthy donors.

CDR1 and CDR2 (germline): SGDLS, YYNGEE. With 0 bases removed from V and 3 bases from J, the gap between germline ends came to 13 bases. The CDR3 loop spans 15 amino acids. This sequence was found in a person between 18 and 75 years old in good health. The V and J genes are TRBV9 and TRBJ2-7; tentative D call: TRBD1 (6 bases). The specimen was blood. The CDR3 here is CASSVGGGGGYEQYF. The DNA for the CDR3 is TGTGCCAGCAGCGTAGGTGGGGGCGGAGGCTACGAGCAGTACTTC.